A single sample gave rise to the 23 T cell receptor beta chains below, sequenced in a study of blood T cells in healthy people across ages. A second PCR, run for roughly 7 to 12 cycles, used a sample-barcoded 5' primer plus a J-beta primer mix. TCRdb re-called the 5' RACE reads through MiXCR, storing one row per CDR3 protein. Of more than 900,000 distinct CDR3 sequences listed, 25% to 30% were seen once; the top ten hold about 9.4%. This sample was shared with a second study, whose subject was T cells of mothers and their children.

Sequenced sample: blood. Receptors originate from a middle-aged woman in good health.

The chain links TRBV5-1 to TRBJ2-2; no reliable D call. There are 15 residues in the CDR3. Deletions cut 1 base from V and 7 bases from J, with 14 bases between. Germline-derived CDR1 and CDR2 are SGHRS and YFSETQ. DNA for the CDR3: TGCGCCAGCAGCTTGACGACGGTCAACGGCGGGGAGCTGTTTTTT. Its translation is CASSLTTVNGGELFF.

This chain connects TRBV7-9 to TRBJ2-4; D is undetermined. The ends were cut back, 4 bases at V and 13 bases at J, with 17 bases in the middle. The CDR3 loop spans 13 amino acids. CDR1 is SEHNR and CDR2 is FQNEAQ in the germline V gene (reference sequence). The CDR3: CASSYDWNSEQYF. The CDR3 DNA is TGTGCCAGCAGCTACGACTGGAACTCTGAGCAGTACTTC. Filled out from reference TRBV7-9 and TRBJ2-4, the complete variable domain reads DTGVSQNPRHKITKRGQNVTFRCDPISEHNRLYWYRQTLGQGPEFLTYFQNEAQLEKSRLLSDRFSAERPKGSFSTLEIQRTEQGDSAMYLCASSYDWNSEQYFGAGTRLSVL.

The V call is TRBV14, the J call TRBJ2-1, with D perhaps matching TRBD2 (6 bases). Germline CDR1 SGHDN, CDR2 FVKESK. The CDR3 length is 16 residues. Trimming took 5 bases from V and 1 from J, leaving 15 bases between them. The DNA for the CDR3 is TGTGCCAGCAGCAGGTCAGGGACTCCTTCCTACAATGAGCAGTTCTTC. Translating it yields CASSRSGTPSYNEQFF.

J is TRBJ1-2 and V is TRBV7-9, with D hard to call. Germline V gene data show CDR1 as SEHNR and CDR2 as FQNEAQ (reference sequence). The germline V and J ends were trimmed by 5 bases and 3 bases, with 10 bases remaining between them. This CDR3 has 13 amino acids. The CDR3 loop is CASSPQNYYGYTF. For the CDR3, the DNA is TGTGCCAGCAGCCCACAAAACTACTATGGCTACACCTTC.

The chain couples TRBV7-3 to TRBJ2-1, with D possibly TRBD2 on 6 matching bases. The germline gives CDR1 SGHTA, CDR2 FQGTGA. Deletions cut 5 bases from V and 10 bases from J, with 21 bases between. The CDR3 contains 15 residues. The CDR3 DNA sequence: TGTGCCAGCAGCCCCGGTGCTAGCGCCCTCAGCGAGCAGTTCTTC. Translated: CASSPGASALSEQFF.

The rearrangement uses TRBV28 and TRBJ1-5, with 7 bases that match TRBD1. Unmatched junction bases numbered 19, after V lost 6 bases and J lost 2 bases. This CDR3 contains 19 residues. The V gene's germline CDR1 is MDHEN and CDR2 SYDVKM. The CDR3, as DNA: TGTGCCAGCAGCTTAAAATCGTCCTTGACAGGGATGCGCAATCAGCCCCAGCATTTT. Translated, it gives CASSLKSSLTGMRNQPQHF.

There are a few counts of this clonotype. V usage is TRBV15 and J usage is TRBJ2-3; D tentatively fits TRBD1 or TRBD2 (5 bases each). V was clipped by 2 bases and J by 0 bases, with 15 bases between them. There are 17 residues in the CDR3. Germline lookup yields CDR1 LNHNV and CDR2 YYDKDF (reference sequence). CDR3 bases: TGTGCCACCAGCAGAAAAGGGACCGATCCTAGCACAGATACGCAGTATTTT. It encodes CATSRKGTDPSTDTQYF. The full variable domain, in which reference TRBV15 and TRBJ2-3 provide the parts outside the CDR3, is DAMVIQNPRYQVTQFGKPVTLSCSQTLNHNVMYWYQQKSSQAPKLLFHYYDKDFNNEADTPDNFQSRRPNTSFCFLDIRSPGLGDTAMYLCATSRKGTDPSTDTQYFGPGTRLTVL.

The CDR3 coding sequence is TGTGCCAGCAGCGCTCGGACGGGCAGCACAGATACGCAGTATTTT. This gives the protein CASSARTGSTDTQYF. This sequence joins TRBV9 and TRBJ2-3; D remains ambiguous. The CDR3 length is 15 residues. V dropped 3 bases and J dropped 0 bases, with 11 bases sitting between them. Per germline, CDR1 SGDLS and CDR2 YYNGEE.

This clonotype showed up just a few times. J is TRBJ1-1 and V is TRBV12-3 or TRBV12-4, with a weak D call TRBD1 (6 bases). V dropped 9 bases and J dropped 0 bases, with 17 bases sitting between them. The CDR3 spans 15 residues. CDR3: CASSGGAGVNTEAFF. CDR3 DNA: TGTGCCAGTTCTGGGGGGGCAGGAGTGAACACTGAAGCTTTCTTT.

This sequence joins TRBV4-1 and TRBJ2-7; maybe TRBD2 (6 bases). The CDR3 loop spans 15 amino acids. The germline V gene encodes CDR1 MGHRA and CDR2 YSYEKL. Trimming removed 1 base from V and 0 bases from J, with 10 bases in between. DNA of the CDR3: TGCGCCAGCAGCCAAGTGGACGGGGGCTCCTACGAGCAGTACTTC. Protein: CASSQVDGGSYEQYF.

Remarks on this clonotype: One junction end disagrees with the germline gene, perhaps due to a read error. The V and J genes are TRBV20-1 and TRBJ2-1; the match to TRBD2 covers 9 bases. The CDR3 is 15 residues long. Germline V gene sequence: CDR1 DFQATT, CDR2 SNEGSKA (reference sequence). CDR3 bases: TGCAGTGCTAGAGCGCCAGCGGGGGGATCCAATGAGCAGTGCTTC. The encoded protein is CSARAPAGGSNEQCF.

Only one count was recorded for this clonotype. The chain uses TRBV12-3 or TRBV12-4 and TRBJ2-5; D perhaps matches TRBD1 (5 bases). This CDR3 has 16 amino acids. The V gene lost 6 bases and the J gene lost 4 bases, with 21 bases spanning the gap. For the CDR3, the DNA is TGTGCCAGCAGGGGCCCAGGGCCTAATGCGCCAGAGACCCAGTACTTC. Translating it yields CASRGPGPNAPETQYF.

On this clonotype: A much larger clone differs by one base, so this may be a read error. V usage is TRBV7-8 and J usage is TRBJ2-5; tentative D call: TRBD2 (6 bases). The CDR3 is 15 residues long. Trimming shortened V by 2 bases and J by 11 bases, and 21 bases separated the two germline ends. The germline gives CDR1 SGHVS, CDR2 FQNEAQ. The CDR3 DNA reads as TGTGCCAGCAGCTTATCAACCGGGACTCTTAATGAGCAGTACTTC. Amino acids: CASSLSTGTLNEQYF.

This clonotype was seen at least ten times. This chain links TRBV6-2 or TRBV6-3 with TRBJ2-7; D may be TRBD1 or TRBD2 (5 bases each). The CDR3 length is 15 residues. Germline loops: CDR1 MNHEY, CDR2 SVGEGT. Trimming shortened V by 3 bases and J by 3 bases, and 15 bases separated the two germline ends. The CDR3 DNA reads as TGTGCCAGCAGTTATACCCTCGGGACCTTCTACGAGCAGTACTTC. Protein: CASSYTLGTFYEQYF.

There are a few counts of this clonotype. The chain has TRBV11-3 and TRBJ2-3; D unresolved. V shed 4 bases and J shed 1 base, with 9 bases lying between them. Germline V CDR1 and CDR2: SGHNT, YENEEA. The CDR3 is 14 residues long. CDR3 in amino acids: CASSSTWGTDTQYF. The CDR3 DNA follows: TGTGCCAGCAGCTCGACATGGGGCACAGATACGCAGTATTTT.

This clonotype came up a few times. This sequence joins TRBV27 and TRBJ1-1; the D is unclear. The CDR3 loop spans 14 amino acids. Trimming stripped 4 bases from V and 4 bases from J, with 13 bases between. From germline, CDR1 is MNHEY and CDR2 SMNVEV (reference sequence). CDR3 nucleotide sequence: TGTGCCAGCAGTTATGGCCTGGGCCGCACTGAAGCTTTCTTT. Encoded protein: CASSYGLGRTEAFF.

This clonotype has a handful of counts. The V and J genes are TRBV20-1 and TRBJ2-3; D might be TRBD1 or TRBD2, each matching 5 bases. Germline CDR1 reads DFQATT; CDR2 reads SNEGSKA (reference sequence). The CDR3 is made up of 15 amino acids. Trimming cost V 3 bases and J 1 base, with 14 bases left between them. CDR3 sequence: CSARPRGAGTDTQYF. CDR3 bases: TGCAGTGCTAGGCCCCGAGGGGCGGGCACAGATACGCAGTATTTT.

The table lists this clonotype with a few counts. The chain carries TRBV14 and TRBJ1-2; D gene ambiguous. The germline CDR1 and CDR2 sequences are SGHDN and FVKESK. V was clipped by 4 bases and J by 0 bases, with 15 bases between them. CDR3 length: 16 amino acids. The CDR3 is CASSPPTRRSNYGYTF. The CDR3, as DNA: TGTGCCAGCAGCCCTCCCACCAGGCGCTCTAACTATGGCTACACCTTC.

About this clonotype: A much larger clone sits a single nucleotide away, making a read error possible. The chain uses TRBV7-2 and TRBJ1-6; D gene ambiguous. The CDR3 has 13 residues. The germline V gene has CDR1 SGHTA and CDR2 FQGNSA. CDR3 sequence (DNA): TGTGCCAGCAGCTTAGCGGAGGGATCACCCCCCCACTTT. Translating it yields CASSLAEGSPPHF.

In this sample, this clonotype turned up many times. This chain joins TRBV28 and TRBJ2-5, with no clear D. This CDR3 is 16 amino acids long. V shed 3 bases and J shed 7 bases, with 21 bases lying between them. The germline V gene has CDR1 MDHEN and CDR2 SYDVKM. DNA for the CDR3: TGTGCCAGCAGTTTGCCACGTCAGGAGCATTGGAGGACCCAGTACTTC. This sequence encodes CASSLPRQEHWRTQYF.

To note about this clonotype: The junction shows a germline mismatch at one end, possibly a read error. V is TRBV11-2 and J is TRBJ1-2, with D perhaps matching TRBD1 (5 bases). Germline-derived CDR1 and CDR2 are SGHAT and FQNNGV. This CDR3 has 13 amino acids. In DNA form, the CDR3 reads TGTGCCAACAGCTTAGGTCAGGGCTATGGCTACACCTTC. Its protein product is CANSLGQGYGYTF.

In DNA, the CDR3 is TGTGCCAGCAGTCGAGCAGGCTTCACAGATACGCAGTATTTT. This encodes CASSRAGFTDTQYF. The chain has TRBV6-5 and TRBJ2-3; D remains ambiguous. In germline, CDR1 is MNHEY, CDR2 SVGAGI. The CDR3 runs 14 residues. Deletions cut 5 bases from V and 2 bases from J, with 11 bases between.

Ten or more counts support this clonotype. The rearrangement joins TRBV18 to TRBJ2-1; TRBD1 matches at 7 bases. The trim removed 6 bases at V and 6 bases at J, leaving 11 bases unmatched. The CDR3 is 15 amino acids. Germline CDR1 is KGHSH and CDR2 is LQKENI. CDR3 in amino acids: CASSQRQGAGNEQFF. For the CDR3, the DNA is TGTGCCAGCTCGCAGAGACAGGGCGCAGGCAATGAGCAGTTCTTC. Full variable domain (remainder filled in from reference TRBV18 and TRBJ2-1): NAGVMQNPRHLVRRRGQEARLRCSPMKGHSHVYWYRQLPEEGLKFMVYLQKENIIDESGMPKERFSAEFPKEGPSILRIQQVVRGDSAAYFCASSQRQGAGNEQFFGPGTRLTVL.